The rows below give T cell receptor beta chains drawn from one sample of a study of Ad26.COV2.S vaccination and SARS-CoV-2 variants. TCRdb keeps only in-frame clones here, not all; method: immunoSEQ multiplex PCR. The data contain roughly 270,000 clones, about 87% of them seen just once; the ten biggest clones take up roughly 3.5%. Source: peripheral blood, taken in a trial of Ad26.COV2.S vaccine versus placebo. The source is a person aged 18-65 years who received the Ad26.COV2.S COVID-19 vaccine or a placebo. The conserved cysteine and the conserved F or W are not part of the CDR3 here. The order of the fields is CDR3 protein, J gene, CDR3 length, V gene.

CDR3 protein: ASSGPPTDTQY
J gene: TRBJ2-3
CDR3 length: 11
V gene: TRBV2

CDR3 protein: ASSLSSESSYNSPLH
J gene: TRBJ1-6
CDR3 length: 15
V gene: TRBV27

CDR3 protein: ASSLTSGSYEQY
J gene: TRBJ2-7
CDR3 length: 12
V gene: TRBV3-1/TRBV3-2

CDR3 protein: ASSGQGDYGYT
J gene: TRBJ1-2
CDR3 length: 11
V gene: TRBV19

CDR3 protein: ASSLGQAYNSPLH
J gene: TRBJ1-6
CDR3 length: 13
V gene: TRBV5-4

CDR3 protein: ASSRRAGQGATGELF
J gene: TRBJ2-2
CDR3 length: 15
V gene: TRBV7-8

CDR3 protein: ASSLYRGPYEQY
J gene: TRBJ2-7
CDR3 length: 12
V gene: TRBV27

CDR3 protein: ASSLRQGDRYGYT
J gene: TRBJ1-2
CDR3 length: 13
V gene: TRBV7-6

CDR3 protein: ASSLGPSNQPQH
J gene: TRBJ1-5
CDR3 length: 12
V gene: TRBV11-2

CDR3 protein: ASSPPGGQGDTDTQY
J gene: TRBJ2-3
CDR3 length: 15
V gene: TRBV18

CDR3 protein: ASSYGRDTQY
J gene: TRBJ2-3
CDR3 length: 10
V gene: TRBV7-2

CDR3 protein: AWSLDGGSYNEQF
J gene: TRBJ2-1
CDR3 length: 13
V gene: TRBV30

CDR3 protein: ASSSTGGREAF
J gene: TRBJ1-1
CDR3 length: 11
V gene: TRBV27

CDR3 protein: ASSYRQEYEQY
J gene: TRBJ2-7
CDR3 length: 11
V gene: TRBV6-5

CDR3 protein: ASSVPLVGYGYT
J gene: TRBJ1-2
CDR3 length: 12
V gene: TRBV7-2

CDR3 protein: AISPGISGVLSTDTQY
J gene: TRBJ2-3
CDR3 length: 16
V gene: TRBV10-3

CDR3 protein: ASSQGFPGSNYGYT
J gene: TRBJ1-2
CDR3 length: 14
V gene: TRBV4-1

CDR3 protein: ASSLDRTNTEAF
J gene: TRBJ1-1
CDR3 length: 12
V gene: TRBV19

CDR3 protein: ASSPTAQNSPLH
J gene: TRBJ1-6
CDR3 length: 12
V gene: TRBV18

CDR3 protein: ATSRDPGTGGSPLH
J gene: TRBJ1-6
CDR3 length: 14
V gene: TRBV15

CDR3 protein: SQESATEAF
J gene: TRBJ1-1
CDR3 length: 9
V gene: TRBV20-1

CDR3 protein: ASSEVDVWAGDSETQY
J gene: TRBJ2-5
CDR3 length: 16
V gene: TRBV2

CDR3 protein: ASSTRSGGPYNEQF
J gene: TRBJ2-1
CDR3 length: 14
V gene: TRBV19

CDR3 protein: ASRRSGNDEKLF
J gene: TRBJ1-4
CDR3 length: 12
V gene: TRBV27

CDR3 protein: ASSPGAGTVGYT
J gene: TRBJ1-2
CDR3 length: 12
V gene: TRBV27

CDR3 protein: ASLGQTSTDTQY
J gene: TRBJ2-3
CDR3 length: 12
V gene: TRBV10-2

CDR3 protein: ASSFRDGSYEQY
J gene: TRBJ2-7
CDR3 length: 12
V gene: TRBV7-2

CDR3 protein: AWSDAEGYRELF
J gene: TRBJ2-2
CDR3 length: 12
V gene: TRBV30

CDR3 protein: ASSYPTDEQF
J gene: TRBJ2-1
CDR3 length: 10
V gene: TRBV6-2/TRBV6-3

CDR3 protein: ASSLETGGDEKLF
J gene: TRBJ1-4
CDR3 length: 13
V gene: TRBV7-9

CDR3 protein: ASSLLLKTDTQY
J gene: TRBJ2-3
CDR3 length: 12
V gene: TRBV11-2

CDR3 protein: ASRGPGYYGYT
J gene: TRBJ1-2
CDR3 length: 11
V gene: TRBV12-3/TRBV12-4

CDR3 protein: ASSGTGARTYEQY
J gene: TRBJ2-7
CDR3 length: 13
V gene: TRBV3-1/TRBV3-2

CDR3 protein: ASSIAAGQGYEQY
J gene: TRBJ2-7
CDR3 length: 13
V gene: TRBV19

CDR3 protein: ASSLAGREKLF
J gene: TRBJ1-4
CDR3 length: 11
V gene: TRBV3-1/TRBV3-2

CDR3 protein: ASSHRGNYGYT
J gene: TRBJ1-2
CDR3 length: 11
V gene: TRBV14

CDR3 protein: ASSKSDGHNQPQH
J gene: TRBJ1-5
CDR3 length: 13
V gene: TRBV11-2

CDR3 protein: ASSPPGSNTEAF
J gene: TRBJ1-1
CDR3 length: 12
V gene: TRBV3-1/TRBV3-2

CDR3 protein: ASSEAQTSGRGEQY
J gene: TRBJ2-7
CDR3 length: 14
V gene: TRBV6-1

CDR3 protein: ASSLNRGSTDTQY
J gene: TRBJ2-3
CDR3 length: 13
V gene: TRBV7-2

CDR3 protein: ASSPLPNNSPLH
J gene: TRBJ1-6
CDR3 length: 12
V gene: TRBV18

CDR3 protein: ASTLAGNEQF
J gene: TRBJ2-1
CDR3 length: 10
V gene: TRBV7-2

CDR3 protein: ASSQAPSGGNTDTQY
J gene: TRBJ2-3
CDR3 length: 15
V gene: TRBV3-1/TRBV3-2

CDR3 protein: ASSLRGGSNQPQH
J gene: TRBJ1-5
CDR3 length: 13
V gene: TRBV7-6

CDR3 protein: ASRSTVSNQPQH
J gene: TRBJ1-5
CDR3 length: 12
V gene: TRBV6-5

CDR3 protein: ASSLSAGANYGYT
J gene: TRBJ1-2
CDR3 length: 13
V gene: TRBV28

CDR3 protein: ASSPTDAYEQY
J gene: TRBJ2-7
CDR3 length: 11
V gene: TRBV5-1